This T cell receptor (beta chain) is from a study of shared clonotypes between healthy human individuals. This clone has a single count. Its antigen is not identified. Profiling relied on immunoSEQ multiplex PCR, and the TCRdb table lists in-frame clones only, not all of them. This table holds under 1 million clones, 90% to 98% found once. Points from the study as a whole: Naive subsets usually exceeded memory subsets in estimated richness.

CD45RO-negative CD8 cells positively selected for CCR7 made up the naive population, which excluded terminally differentiated effector memory CD45RA+ cells. CDR1 and CDR2 (germline): MDHEN, SYDVKM. The CDR3 is 15 residues long. The ends lost 5 bases at V and 1 base at J; junction bases unmatched: 3. The J gene is TRBJ2-7, the V gene TRBV28; 12 bases are shared with TRBD2. The receptor comes from a young man in good health. The material sequenced was naive CD8+ T cells sorted from blood. The CDR3 protein is CASSQLAGGSYEQYF. DNA of the CDR3: TGTGCCAGCAGTCAACTAGCGGGAGGATCCTACGAGCAGTACTTC.